The rows below give T cell receptor beta chains drawn from one sample of a study of T cell clusters in autoimmune cytopenias. From its re-call of the multiplex PCR reads, TCRdb lists each CDR3 protein once, without DNA. The sample includes some 2,000 distinct CDR3 sequences. Sequenced material: peripheral blood. These receptors all come from a human donor with an autoimmune cytopenia or autoimmune hepatitis (not recorded which). The CDR3 runs from the conserved cysteine through the conserved F or W. Fields, in order: J gene, V gene, clone size, CDR3 protein. Clone size, where shown, is once, few, many, or a class for clones that have expanded.

>TRBJ2-2|TRBV14|-
CASSQRSGQVGGELFF
>TRBJ2-1|TRBV5-8|-
CASSFRSGGDEQFF
>TRBJ2-3|TRBV7-2|medium-sized
CASSFTGPDTQYF
>TRBJ1-5|TRBV5-6|-
CASSVEEGAYSNQPQHF
>TRBJ2-7|TRBV6-2/TRBV6-3|-
CASSDISGTVYEQYF
>TRBJ1-6|TRBV19|-
CASSIDGGSSYNSPLHF
>TRBJ1-5|TRBV4-2|-
CASSQVVSGNQPQHF
>TRBJ1-4|TRBV4-1|-
CASSLMAGREKLFF
>TRBJ2-1|TRBV11-2|-
CASSPIDRAGRYYEQFF
>TRBJ2-1|TRBV29-1|medium-sized
CSVEDLSGGGPSNEQFF
>TRBJ1-1|TRBV11-1|medium-sized
CASSPQSLNTEAFF
>TRBJ2-2|TRBV6-5|medium-sized
CASSYSGWTGGTGELFF
>TRBJ2-1|TRBV29-1|large
CSVLRGDSYNEQFF
>TRBJ2-2|TRBV10-3|-
CAIGGTGNTGELFF
>TRBJ1-1|TRBV6-5|medium-sized
CASSYLGVDNTEAFF
>TRBJ1-2|TRBV6-5|medium-sized
CASSYDGTQNLYGYTF
>TRBJ1-3|TRBV5-6|-
CASSLERFPGNTIYF
>TRBJ2-3|TRBV5-1|-
CASSRASGSNTDTQYF
>TRBJ2-2|TRBV24-1|medium-sized
CATSDWGNTGELFF
>TRBJ2-1|TRBV6-5|medium-sized
CASSYSAGSYNEQFF
>TRBJ2-7|TRBV7-9|medium-sized
CASSLVQGSEQYF
>TRBJ2-3|TRBV7-3|-
CASSLRGSTDTQYF
>TRBJ2-7|TRBV5-1|-
CASSRTGNYEQYF
>TRBJ2-3|TRBV20-1|-
CSASLGGFADTQYF
>TRBJ2-3|TRBV6-1|medium-sized
CASSPAGGGAPGTDTQYF
>TRBJ2-5|TRBV5-1|-
CASHPDRVGQETQYF
>TRBJ1-1|TRBV19|medium-sized
CASSQGTGGTEAFF
>TRBJ2-1|TRBV5-1|-
CASSLGAMDVVEQFF
>TRBJ2-2|TRBV12-3/TRBV12-4|medium-sized
CASSLSLAGFAGELFF
>TRBJ2-5|TRBV6-2/TRBV6-3|medium-sized
CASSPYETQYF
>TRBJ2-3|TRBV20-1|-
CSAEGPGSSTDTQYF
>TRBJ1-6|TRBV4-2|-
CASSHRQGADNSPLHF
>TRBJ2-2|TRBV7-9|-
CASSLKARTGRAGELFF
>TRBJ2-4|TRBV21-1|-
CASSASGEAKNIQYF
>TRBJ2-2|TRBV7-9|-
CASSLAIRISSGELFF
>TRBJ2-2|TRBV12-3/TRBV12-4|medium-sized
CASSLKLVVGGELFF